This T cell receptor beta chain emerged from a study of tumor-infiltrating lymphocytes in oesophageal squamous cell carcinoma. A single record per CDR3 protein comes from TCRdb applying MiXCR to the PCR reads. The top ten clones hold roughly a fifth of a sample with 3,500 to 4,500 distinct CDR3 sequences, 11% to 15% of them seen once. The CDR3 has 18 residues if both end residues are counted. Germline values: CDR1 MNHNY, CDR2 SVGAGI (reference sequence). A word on this clonotype: Here the CDR3 omits its conserved ending phenylalanine or tryptophan, so a read error is the likely source. The limits of the CDR3 on the DNA are not certain, so only TCRdb's listed CDR3 is given.

The chain joins TRBV6-6 to TRBJ2-7; TRBD1 is taken as the D call from the table, unchecked against the DNA. Sequenced sample: esophageal tumor tissue. This receptor was identified in a male donor with esophageal squamous cell carcinoma. The CDR3 spells CASSYRILDSLYGYTFGS.